This T cell receptor (beta chain) originates from a study of T-cell reconstitution after alpha-beta-depleted transplantation in children. General study points: About two months after transplant, alpha-beta T cells reportedly came from several hundred expanded graft clones. After one year, T-cell counts and TCRbeta diversity mostly came from new T cells.

This clonotype showed up just a few times. The antigen remains undetermined. Unique molecular identifiers were used in preparing the TCRbeta library. In TCRdb, the PCR reads were re-called with MiXCR into one record per CDR3 protein. Of around 580,000 distinct CDR3 sequences in the sample, more than 20% are singletons; the top ten hold 35% to 40%. The receptor's source is a boy under two years old with Wiskott-Aldrich syndrome, due to receive a stem cell transplant. The material was PBMCs, obtained before TCRalphabeta/CD19-depleted stem cell transplant.

CDR3 sequence (DNA): TGTGCCAGCAGCCCTACGGGGTTCCGGGGGAATGAGCAGTTCTTC. This gives the protein CASSPTGFRGNEQFF. The V call is TRBV7-9, the J call TRBJ2-1, with D tentatively TRBD2 (6 bases). The V end was cut by 5 bases, the J end by 7 bases, with 18 bases between. Germline lookup yields CDR1 SEHNR and CDR2 FQNEAQ (reference sequence). The CDR3 consists of 15 residues.